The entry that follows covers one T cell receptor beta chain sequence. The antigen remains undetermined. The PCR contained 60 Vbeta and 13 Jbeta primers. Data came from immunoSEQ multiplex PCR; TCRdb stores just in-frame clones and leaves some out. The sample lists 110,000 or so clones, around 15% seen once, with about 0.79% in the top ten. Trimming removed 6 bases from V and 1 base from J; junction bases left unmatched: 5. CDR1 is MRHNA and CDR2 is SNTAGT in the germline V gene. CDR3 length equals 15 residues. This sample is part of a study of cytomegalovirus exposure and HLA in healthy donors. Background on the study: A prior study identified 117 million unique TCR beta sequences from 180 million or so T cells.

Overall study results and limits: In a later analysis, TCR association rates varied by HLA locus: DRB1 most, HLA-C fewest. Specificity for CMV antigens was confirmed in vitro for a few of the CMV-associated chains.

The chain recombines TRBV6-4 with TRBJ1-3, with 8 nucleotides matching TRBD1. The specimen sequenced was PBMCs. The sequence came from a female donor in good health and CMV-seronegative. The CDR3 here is CASRGDRSSGNTIYF. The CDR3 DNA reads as TGTGCCAGCAGGGGGGACAGGAGTTCTGGAAACACCATATATTTT.